What follows are 23 T cell receptor beta chains derived from one specimen sequenced in a study of shared clonotypes between healthy human individuals. Some clones are missing from TCRdb's copy, which holds only in-frame ones; the method was immunoSEQ multiplex PCR. In the table there are some 2.3 million clones, more than 85% of which are singletons. Sequencing used naive CD4+ T cells from PBMCs. Subset given: CD45RA+ positively selected. These TCRs come from a man between 18 and 35 years old in good health. Some clones in this sample may be carry-over from other donors' samples.

CDR3 sequence: CASSRGTDRTEAFF. CDR3 in DNA: TGCGCCAGCAGCCGAGGGACAGATCGAACTGAAGCTTTCTTT. The genes are TRBV5-1 and TRBJ1-1, with 7 bases identical to TRBD1. The CDR3 runs 14 residues. Germline CDR1 reads SGHRS; CDR2 reads YFSETQ. After removal of 4 bases from V and 5 bases from J, the junction contained 8 bases not matched to a gene. Full variable domain (outside the CDR3, taken from reference TRBV5-1 and TRBJ1-1): KAGVTQTPRYLIKTRGQQVTLSCSPISGHRSVSWYQQTPGQGLQFLFEYFSETQRNKGNFPGRFSGRQFSNSRSEMNVSTLELGDSALYLCASSRGTDRTEAFFGQGTRLTVV.

This clone was seen only a few times. The genes are TRBV28 and TRBJ1-4; 9 bases map to TRBD1. CDR1 and CDR2 (germline): MDHEN, SYDVKM. Unmatched junction bases numbered 3, after V lost 7 bases and J lost 6 bases. This CDR3 is built from 13 residues. CDR3 sequence: CASTGTGYEKLFF. Here the CDR3 DNA reads TGTGCCAGCACCGGGACAGGGTATGAAAAACTGTTTTTT.

This clone appeared once. The chain uses TRBV2 and TRBJ2-5, with D possibly TRBD2 on 6 matching bases. There are 15 residues in the CDR3. V was trimmed by 3 bases and J by 1 base, leaving 12 bases between them. Germline V CDR1 and CDR2: SNHLY, FYNNEI. The CDR3 DNA reads TGTGCCAGCAGTGACGGCCTAGCGTCCCAAGAGACCCAGTACTTC. This codes for CASSDGLASQETQYF.

The CDR3 DNA is TGTGCCAGCAGTTACTCCAGCCGTCAAGAGACCCAGTACTTC. This translates into CASSYSSRQETQYF. The chain is built from TRBV27 and TRBJ2-5; D gene unclear. The V gene lost 4 bases and the J gene lost 2 bases, with 11 bases spanning the gap. Germline values: CDR1 MNHEY, CDR2 SMNVEV (reference sequence). CDR3 length: 14 residues.

This clone appeared a single time. J is TRBJ2-7 and V is TRBV28; 8 bases line up with TRBD1. Germline trimming cut 5 bases from V and 3 bases from J; bases unmatched to any gene: 12. The CDR3 is 16 residues long. Germline CDR1 reads MDHEN; CDR2 reads SYDVKM. The chain's CDR3 is CASSPRSGTGLYEQYF. DNA of the CDR3: TGTGCCAGCAGTCCACGGTCCGGGACAGGCCTCTACGAGCAGTACTTC. Based on the CDR3 plus reference TRBV28 and TRBJ2-7, the full variable domain is DVKVTQSSRYLVKRTGEKVFLECVQDMDHENMFWYRQDPGLGLRLIYFSYDVKMKEKGDIPEGYSVSREKKERFSLILESASTNQTSMYLCASSPRSGTGLYEQYFGPGTRLTVT.

This clone was detected a few times. The chain has TRBV6-1 and TRBJ2-7; 10 nucleotides match TRBD1. The CDR3 has 15 amino acids. From germline, CDR1 is MNHNS and CDR2 SASEGT. V dropped 4 bases and J dropped 4; count of bases not matched to a gene: 7. CDR3 protein: CASSAGTGAIYEQYF. The CDR3 DNA sequence: TGTGCCAGCAGTGCCGGGACAGGGGCCATATACGAGCAGTACTTC.

This chain joins TRBV5-1 and TRBJ2-7; D not resolved. The CDR3 is 13 amino acids. The V gene lost 3 bases and the J gene lost 5 bases, with 12 bases spanning the gap. Germline V CDR1 and CDR2: SGHRS, YFSETQ. CDR3 protein: CASSSERGNEQYF. The CDR3 bases are TGCGCCAGCAGCTCCGAGCGCGGTAACGAGCAGTACTTC.

The genes are TRBV5-1 and TRBJ2-7, with 11 positions matching TRBD2. CDR3 size: 17 residues. Germline V gene data show CDR1 as SGHRS and CDR2 as YFSETQ. The V and J ends lost 2 bases and 2 bases, in that order; junction bases with no gene match: 9. CDR3 loop: CASSFPPLAGGTYEQYF. CDR3 bases: TGCGCCAGCAGCTTTCCCCCATTAGCGGGAGGGACCTACGAGCAGTACTTC.

The genes are TRBV6-5 and TRBJ1-3; a weak D match, TRBD1 (5 bases). This CDR3 is 13 amino acids long. V was pared by 4 bases and J by 2 bases, with 6 bases between. In germline, CDR1 is MNHEY, CDR2 SVGAGI. The CDR3 loop reads CASSWGAGNTIYF. DNA for the CDR3: TGTGCCAGCAGTTGGGGGGCTGGAAACACCATATATTTT.

The CDR3 nucleotides are TGTGCCAGCAGATTAGCGGGAGCGACCGGGGAGCTGTTTTTT. It translates to CASRLAGATGELFF. The J gene is TRBJ2-2, the V gene TRBV2; 9 positions match TRBD2. The V gene end was trimmed by 6 bases and the J gene end by 5 bases; junction bases not matched to a gene: 4. The germline V gene has CDR1 SNHLY and CDR2 FYNNEI. There are 14 residues in the CDR3.

The V and J genes are TRBV9 and TRBJ2-1, with D possibly being TRBD1 (6 bases). CDR1 is SGDLS and CDR2 is YYNGEE in the germline V gene. There are 14 residues in the CDR3. Deletions cut 0 bases from V and 6 bases from J, with 10 bases between. CDR3 residues: CASSVANRANEQFF. CDR3 nucleotides: TGTGCCAGCAGCGTAGCTAACAGGGCCAATGAGCAGTTCTTC.

The chain recombines TRBV15 with TRBJ2-7; tentatively, D is TRBD2 (6 bases). Trimming took off 1 base at V and 1 base at J, with 11 bases between the two ends. Germline CDR1 and CDR2: LNHNV and YYDKDF (reference sequence). The CDR3 is 15 amino acids. CDR3 in DNA: TGTGCCACCAGCAGAGCCGGGAGTAGGTCCTACGAGCAGTACTTC. It yields the protein CATSRAGSRSYEQYF.

The V gene is TRBV11-3, the J gene TRBJ2-1; 7 bases map to TRBD2. The CDR3 is 15 residues long. Germline lookup yields CDR1 SGHNT and CDR2 YENEEA. The V gene end was trimmed by 5 bases and the J gene end by 2 bases; junction bases not matched to a gene: 6. CDR3 loop: CASSASGNAYNEQFF. The CDR3 bases are TGTGCCAGCAGCGCTAGCGGTAACGCCTACAATGAGCAGTTCTTC.

This clone occurred once. The chain carries TRBV9 and TRBJ2-5, with a weak D call TRBD1 (6 bases). The CDR3 runs to 14 residues. CDR1 is SGDLS, CDR2 YYNGEE, per germline. V was pared by 4 bases and J by 5 bases, with 15 bases between. In nucleotides, the CDR3 is TGTGCCAGCAGCACCGGGACACCCCCCGAGACCCAGTACTTC. It codes for CASSTGTPPETQYF. Supplemented by reference TRBV9 and TRBJ2-5, the full variable domain reads DSGVTQTPKHLITATGQRVTLRCSPRSGDLSVYWYQQSLDQGLQFLIQYYNGEERAKGNILERFSAQQFPDLHSELNLSSLELGDSALYFCASSTGTPPETQYFGPGTRLLVL.

The rearrangement joins TRBV27 to TRBJ2-1; weak D call: TRBD2 (7 bases). V was cut by 3 bases and J by 13 bases, with 10 bases left in between. This CDR3 has 11 residues. Germline V CDR1 and CDR2: MNHEY, SMNVEV (reference sequence). The DNA of the CDR3 is TGTGCCAGCAGTTTCGGGGGGCCACAGTTCTTC. Its protein is CASSFGGPQFF.

The gene calls are TRBV4-3 and TRBJ2-5; D not resolved. The V gene's germline CDR1 is LGHNA and CDR2 YSLEER. V lost 1 base, J lost 5 bases, and 14 bases lay in between. The length of the CDR3 is 15 residues. Here the CDR3 reads CASSQAAPPGETQYF. The DNA for the CDR3 is TGCGCCAGCAGCCAAGCGGCCCCACCCGGTGAGACCCAGTACTTC.

In this sample, this clone turned up a few times. V usage is TRBV19 and J usage is TRBJ1-5, with a tentative D call TRBD1 (5 bases). CDR3 size: 14 residues. The germline CDR1 and CDR2 sequences are LNHDA and SQIVND (reference sequence). Trimming left V 5 bases short and J 7 bases short, with 15 bases between. The DNA for the CDR3 is TGTGCCAGTAGTCCCCCCCAGGGATACCAGCCCCAGCATTTT. It specifies CASSPPQGYQPQHF.

The gene calls are TRBV18 and TRBJ1-5; D remains unclear. The germline V and J ends were trimmed by 4 bases and 5 bases, with 12 bases remaining between them. Germline assignment: CDR1 KGHSH and CDR2 LQKENI. This CDR3 has 14 amino acids. CDR3 in amino acids: CASSLLMTDQPQHF. The CDR3 nucleotides read TGTGCCAGCTCACTCCTAATGACGGATCAGCCCCAGCATTTT.

This chain connects TRBV5-6 to TRBJ2-7; 7 bases line up with TRBD2. Germline CDR1 and CDR2: SGHDT and YYEEEE. The CDR3 is made up of 12 amino acids. The ends lost 4 bases at V and 6 bases at J; junction bases unmatched: 4. CDR3 amino acids: CASSPGTTEQYF. The CDR3 DNA follows: TGTGCCAGCAGCCCGGGGACTACCGAGCAGTACTTC. The whole variable domain, filled in from reference TRBV5-6 and TRBJ2-7, reads DAGVTQSPTHLIKTRGQQVTLRCSPKSGHDTVSWYQQALGQGPQFIFQYYEEEERQRGNFPDRFSGHQFPNYSSELNVNALLLGDSALYLCASSPGTTEQYFGPGTRLTVT.

This rearrangement joins TRBV7-8 to TRBJ1-1; unclear D gene. Germline CDR1 is SGHVS and CDR2 is FQNEAQ. Trimming pared 1 base from V and 6 bases from J, leaving 6 bases between. CDR3 size: 12 residues. CDR3 protein: CASSLVGAEAFF. The CDR3 DNA follows: TGTGCCAGCAGCTTAGTGGGAGCTGAAGCTTTCTTT.

A note on this clone: The same CDR3 arises from other DNA sequences in this sample as well. This rearrangement joins TRBV11-3 to TRBJ2-3; no clear D. Per germline, CDR1 SGHNT and CDR2 YENEEA. This CDR3 spans 13 amino acids. The V gene lost 1 base and the J gene lost 1 base, with 3 bases spanning the gap. CDR3 bases: TGTGCCAGCAGCTTAGGAGGCACAGATACGCAGTATTTT. This sequence encodes CASSLGGTDTQYF.

The sample holds one count of this clone. V usage is TRBV5-1 and J usage is TRBJ1-4, with D perhaps TRBD1 (5 bases). The V end lost 5 bases, the J end lost 3 bases, and 14 bases lay between the germline ends. Germline V lookup: CDR1 SGHRS, CDR2 YFSETQ. This CDR3 is 15 amino acids long. The CDR3 bases are TGCGCCAGCAGACCCGCGAGAGGGGCTAATGAAAAACTGTTTTTT. Its protein is CASRPARGANEKLFF.

This clone turned up a few times. This sequence joins TRBV7-9 and TRBJ1-5; 8 bases map to TRBD1. Trimming at V came to 8 bases and at J to 4 bases, leaving 10 bases not matched to a gene. This CDR3 spans 15 amino acids. Per the germline V gene, CDR1 is SEHNR and CDR2 is FQNEAQ (reference sequence). CDR3 DNA sequence: TGTGCCAGCGCTCGTGAAGGGACAGGAAATCAGCCCCAGCATTTT. It yields the protein CASAREGTGNQPQHF.